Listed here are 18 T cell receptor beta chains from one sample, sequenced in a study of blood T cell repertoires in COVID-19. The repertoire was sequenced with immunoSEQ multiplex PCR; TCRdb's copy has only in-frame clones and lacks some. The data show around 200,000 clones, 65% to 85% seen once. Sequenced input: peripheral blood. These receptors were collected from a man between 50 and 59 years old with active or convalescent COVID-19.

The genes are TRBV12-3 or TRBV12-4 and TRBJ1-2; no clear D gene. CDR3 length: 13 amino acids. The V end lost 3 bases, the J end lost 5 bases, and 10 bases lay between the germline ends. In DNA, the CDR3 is TGTGCCAGCAGTTTCCGGGAGGAGTATGGCTACACCTTC. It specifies CASSFREEYGYTF.

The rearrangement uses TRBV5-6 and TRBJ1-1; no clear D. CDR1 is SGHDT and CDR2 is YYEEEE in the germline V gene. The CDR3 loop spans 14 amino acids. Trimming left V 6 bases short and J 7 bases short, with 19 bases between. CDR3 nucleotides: TGTGCCAGCACCTTTACTGGCGGGTTCAGTGAAGCTTTCTTT. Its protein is CASTFTGGFSEAFF.

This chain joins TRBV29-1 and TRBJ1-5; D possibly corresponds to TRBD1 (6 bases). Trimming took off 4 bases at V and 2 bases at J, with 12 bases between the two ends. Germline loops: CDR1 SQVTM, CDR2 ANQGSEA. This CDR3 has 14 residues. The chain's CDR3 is CSVANRTGNQPQHF. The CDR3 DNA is TGCAGCGTTGCTAACCGGACAGGCAATCAGCCCCAGCATTTT.

CDR3 sequence (DNA): TGTGCCAGCAGCCTCCGGGGGACCTACACCGGGGAGCTGTTTTTT. This gives the protein CASSLRGTYTGELFF. This chain uses TRBV6-5 with TRBJ2-2; the D gene is possibly TRBD2 (6 bases). Trimming stripped 6 bases from V and 3 bases from J, with 14 bases between. This CDR3 has 15 residues. Germline CDR1 MNHEY, CDR2 SVGAGI.

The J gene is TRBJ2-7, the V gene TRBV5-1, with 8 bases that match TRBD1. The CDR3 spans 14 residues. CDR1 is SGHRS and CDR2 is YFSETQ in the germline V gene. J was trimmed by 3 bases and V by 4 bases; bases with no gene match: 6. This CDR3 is CASSQSGGDYEQYF. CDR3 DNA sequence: TGCGCCAGCAGCCAGTCAGGGGGCGACTACGAGCAGTACTTC.

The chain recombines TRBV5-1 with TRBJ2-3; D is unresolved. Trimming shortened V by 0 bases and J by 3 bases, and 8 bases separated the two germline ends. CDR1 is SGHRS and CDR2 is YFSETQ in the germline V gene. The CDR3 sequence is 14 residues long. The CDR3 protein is CASSLGQVTDTQYF. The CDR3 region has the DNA TGCGCCAGCAGCTTGGGGCAGGTAACAGATACGCAGTATTTT.

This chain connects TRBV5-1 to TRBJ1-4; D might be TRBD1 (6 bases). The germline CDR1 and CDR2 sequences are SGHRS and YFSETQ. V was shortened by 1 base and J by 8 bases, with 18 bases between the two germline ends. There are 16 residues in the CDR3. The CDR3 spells CASSLSRPGAAEKLFF. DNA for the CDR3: TGCGCCAGCAGCTTGTCCCGACCAGGGGCTGCGGAAAAACTGTTTTTT.

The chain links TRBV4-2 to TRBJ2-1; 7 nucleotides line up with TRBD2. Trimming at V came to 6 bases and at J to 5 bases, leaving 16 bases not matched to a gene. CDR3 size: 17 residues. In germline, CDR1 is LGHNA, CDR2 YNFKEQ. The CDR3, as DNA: TGTGCCAGCAGTCTGGTACTTGGGACTACTATAGACAATGAGCAGTTCTTC. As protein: CASSLVLGTTIDNEQFF.

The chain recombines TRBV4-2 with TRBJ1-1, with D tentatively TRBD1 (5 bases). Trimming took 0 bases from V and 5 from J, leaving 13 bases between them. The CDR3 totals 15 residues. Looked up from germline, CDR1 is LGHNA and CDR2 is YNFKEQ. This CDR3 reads CASSQDRQGKTEAFF. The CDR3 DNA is TGTGCCAGCAGCCAAGATCGCCAGGGAAAAACTGAAGCTTTCTTT.

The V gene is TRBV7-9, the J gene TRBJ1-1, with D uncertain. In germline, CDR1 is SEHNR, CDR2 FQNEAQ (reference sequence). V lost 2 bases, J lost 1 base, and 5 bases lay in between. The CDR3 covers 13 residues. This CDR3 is CASSLNGNTEAFF. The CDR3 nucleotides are TGTGCCAGCAGCTTAAACGGGAACACTGAAGCTTTCTTT.

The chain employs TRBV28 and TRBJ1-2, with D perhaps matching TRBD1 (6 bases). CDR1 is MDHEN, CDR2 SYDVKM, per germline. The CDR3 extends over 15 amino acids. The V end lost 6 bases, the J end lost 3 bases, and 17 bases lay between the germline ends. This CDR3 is CASSPTGSGYYGYTF. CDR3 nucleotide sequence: TGTGCCAGCAGCCCTACAGGGTCGGGCTACTATGGCTACACCTTC.

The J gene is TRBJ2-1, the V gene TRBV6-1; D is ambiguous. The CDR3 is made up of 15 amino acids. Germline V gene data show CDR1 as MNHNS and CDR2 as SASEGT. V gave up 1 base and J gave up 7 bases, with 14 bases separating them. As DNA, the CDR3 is TGTGCCAGCAGTGAAGAAGGAGTGCTAGAGAATGAGCAGTTCTTC. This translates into CASSEEGVLENEQFF.

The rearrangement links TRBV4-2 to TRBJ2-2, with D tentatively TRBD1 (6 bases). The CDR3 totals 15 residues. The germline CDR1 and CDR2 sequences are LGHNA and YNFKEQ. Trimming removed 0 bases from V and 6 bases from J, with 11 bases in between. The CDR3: CASSQDSGAAGELFF. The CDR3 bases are TGTGCCAGCAGCCAAGATTCAGGGGCTGCCGGGGAGCTGTTTTTT.

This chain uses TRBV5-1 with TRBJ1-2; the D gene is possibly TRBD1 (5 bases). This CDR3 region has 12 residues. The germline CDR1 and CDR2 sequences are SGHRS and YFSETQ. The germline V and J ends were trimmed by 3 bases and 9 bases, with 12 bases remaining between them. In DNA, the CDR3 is TGCGCCAGCAGCTGGCAAGGGGAAAGCTACACCTTC. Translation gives CASSWQGESYTF.

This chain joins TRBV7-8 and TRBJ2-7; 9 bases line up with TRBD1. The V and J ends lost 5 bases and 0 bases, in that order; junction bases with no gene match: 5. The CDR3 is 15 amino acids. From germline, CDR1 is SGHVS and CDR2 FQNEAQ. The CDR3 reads CASSRDRVSSYEQYF. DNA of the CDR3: TGTGCCAGCAGCAGGGACAGGGTGAGCTCCTACGAGCAGTACTTC.

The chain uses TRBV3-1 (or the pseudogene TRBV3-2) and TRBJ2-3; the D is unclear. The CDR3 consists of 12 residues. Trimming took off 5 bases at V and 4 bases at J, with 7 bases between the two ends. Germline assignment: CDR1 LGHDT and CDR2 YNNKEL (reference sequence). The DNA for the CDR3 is TGTGCCAGCAGCATCCTCCCAGATACGCAGTATTTT. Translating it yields CASSILPDTQYF.

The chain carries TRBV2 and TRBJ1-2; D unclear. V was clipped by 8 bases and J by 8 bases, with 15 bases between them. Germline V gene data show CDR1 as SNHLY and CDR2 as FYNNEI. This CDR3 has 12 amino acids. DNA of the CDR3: TGTGCCAGCGGTAGGGAGAGCGAAGGCTACACCTTC. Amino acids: CASGRESEGYTF.

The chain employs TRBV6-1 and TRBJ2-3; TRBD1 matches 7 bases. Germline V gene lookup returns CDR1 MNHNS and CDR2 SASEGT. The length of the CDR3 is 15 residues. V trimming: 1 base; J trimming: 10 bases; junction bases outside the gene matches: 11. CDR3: CASSEEGASPFSQYF. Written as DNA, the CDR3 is TGTGCCAGCAGTGAAGAGGGGGCTTCGCCCTTTTCGCAGTATTTT.